This TCR beta chain was identified in a study of glioma-infiltrating T cells after dendritic cell vaccination. Study background: Monocyte-derived dendritic cells, cultured seven days with IL-4 and GM-CSF, were pulsed with autologous tumor lysate. Patients received three intradermal dendritic cell vaccine injections at biweekly intervals. General observations from the study: Complete blood and tumor specimen sets were limited to few patients.

V trimming: 6 bases; J trimming: 5 bases; junction bases outside the gene matches: 14. Per germline, CDR1 SGHTA and CDR2 FQGNSA. This CDR3 region has 16 residues. Here immunoSEQ multiplex PCR was the method, and the copy in TCRdb shows in-frame clones only, minus some. This table holds about 46,000 clones, around 91% found once. Regarding time point: after dendritic cell vaccination, including at tumor progression/relapse. Only patients with spare fresh-frozen tumor and over two years of follow-up were included. Concerning this clone: As yet, its antigen is unknown.

The chain employs TRBV7-2 and TRBJ2-3; 7 positions agree with TRBD2. This TCR was sampled from a human donor with glioblastoma. The sample here was blood, taken after dendritic cell vaccination. The CDR3 DNA reads as TGTGCCAGCAGTCTTAGTATGGGGGGGATGGGAGATACGCAGTATTTT. Translating gives CASSLSMGGMGDTQYF. Supplemented by reference TRBV7-2 and TRBJ2-3, the full variable domain reads GAGVSQSPSNKVTEKGKDVELRCDPISGHTALYWYRQSLGQGLEFLIYFQGNSAPDKSGLPSDRFSAERTGGSVSTLTIQRTQQEDSAVYLCASSLSMGGMGDTQYFGPGTRLTVL.